Shown below are 14 T cell receptor beta chains from a single sample sequenced in a study of T-cell memory formation after mild COVID-19. TCRdb redid the calling of the 5' RACE reads with MiXCR, one entry per CDR3 protein. Altogether around 310,000 distinct CDR3 sequences are present, more than 15% being singletons, with the ten largest covering around 20%. The source material was PBMCs or a T cell subset sorted from them (not recorded which). These receptors originate from a man younger than 30 who had mild COVID-19 (a few samples of this study predate the infection). Cell type and time point are not known.

This chain connects TRBV6-5 to TRBJ2-1; TRBD2 agrees at 7 bases. The CDR3 runs to 17 residues. The V and J ends lost 1 base and 0 bases, in that order; junction bases with no gene match: 6. CDR1 and CDR2 from the germline V gene are MNHEY and SVGAGI. CDR3 amino acids: CASSYFSGGSSYNEQFF. In DNA, the CDR3 is TGTGCCAGCAGTTACTTTTCGGGGGGAAGCTCCTACAATGAGCAGTTCTTC.

The V and J genes are TRBV5-1 and TRBJ2-3; the match to TRBD1 covers 8 bases. Per the germline V gene, CDR1 is SGHRS and CDR2 is YFSETQ. The J segment lost 4 bases and the V segment lost 3 bases, leaving 7 bases of the junction unmatched. The CDR3 sequence is 15 residues long. DNA of the CDR3: TGCGCCAGCAGCTCCGGACAGGGTAGGGCAGATACGCAGTATTTT. It yields the protein CASSSGQGRADTQYF.

The chain links TRBV5-1 to TRBJ1-4; D not certain. Germline CDR1 and CDR2: SGHRS and YFSETQ. This CDR3 has 15 amino acids. Trimming left V 7 bases short and J 2 bases short, with 15 bases between. The CDR3 sequence: CASQMGLGTNEKLFF. The DNA of the CDR3 is TGCGCCAGCCAGATGGGGTTGGGGACTAATGAAAAACTGTTTTTT. The full variable domain, its missing parts supplied by reference TRBV5-1 and TRBJ1-4, is KAGVTQTPRYLIKTRGQQVTLSCSPISGHRSVSWYQQTPGQGLQFLFEYFSETQRNKGNFPGRFSGRQFSNSRSEMNVSTLELGDSALYLCASQMGLGTNEKLFFGSGTQLSVL.

This clonotype occurred many times. This chain joins TRBV11-2 and TRBJ2-1; 9 bases align to TRBD1. The CDR3 extends over 13 amino acids. J gave up 6 bases and V 5 bases, and 2 bases lay outside the gene matches. Germline assignment: CDR1 SGHAT and CDR2 FQNNGV. In DNA, the CDR3 is TGTGCCAGCAGCCCGACAGGGGGCAATGAGCAGTTCTTC. Amino acid sequence: CASSPTGGNEQFF.

The chain employs TRBV12-3 or TRBV12-4 and TRBJ1-2, with TRBD1 matching 7 bases. J gave up 13 bases and V 2 bases, and 4 bases lay outside the gene matches. This CDR3 region has 11 residues. The CDR3 here is CASSLRQGSTF. Here the CDR3 DNA reads TGTGCCAGCAGTTTACGACAGGGATCCACCTTC.

This clonotype showed up just a few times. The gene calls are TRBV18 and TRBJ2-3; 7 nucleotides line up with TRBD1. This CDR3 spans 15 amino acids. The V gene end was trimmed by 6 bases and the J gene end by 1 base; junction bases not matched to a gene: 7. Germline V lookup: CDR1 KGHSH, CDR2 LQKENI. In DNA, the CDR3 is TGTGCCAGCTCCAGGGGGTTGTCTGGCACAGATACGCAGTATTTT. This codes for CASSRGLSGTDTQYF.

V gene TRBV11-2 combines with J gene TRBJ1-2; TRBD1 might be the D (5 bases). The CDR3 is 16 amino acids. Germline V gene data show CDR1 as SGHAT and CDR2 as FQNNGV. V lost 1 base and J lost 4, with 16 bases in between. CDR3 nucleotides: TGTGCCAGCAGCTTAGCGTCTGCGACAGAGGGCTATGGCTACACCTTC. Its translation is CASSLASATEGYGYTF.

Ten or more counts support this clonotype. The V call is TRBV7-3, the J call TRBJ2-5; D possibly uses TRBD1 or TRBD2 (5 bases each). V lost 2 bases, J lost 5 bases, and 18 bases lay in between. This CDR3 is built from 16 residues. CDR1 is SGHTA and CDR2 is FQGTGA in the germline V gene. The CDR3 DNA is TGTGCCAGCAGCTTATCGGGACCTAGTCTGGGGGAGACCCAGTACTTC. This translates into CASSLSGPSLGETQYF.

The genes are TRBV19 and TRBJ1-2, with 7 positions matching TRBD1. CDR1 and CDR2 (germline): LNHDA, SQIVND (reference sequence). Germline trimming cut 6 bases from V and 4 bases from J; bases unmatched to any gene: 8. This CDR3 is 14 amino acids long. The CDR3 coding sequence is TGTGCCAGTAGCAATATGGGACAGAGCTATGGCTACACCTTC. As protein: CASSNMGQSYGYTF.

This clonotype was found a few times. The chain joins TRBV18 to TRBJ2-1; D is uncertain. Germline loops: CDR1 KGHSH, CDR2 LQKENI. Between the trimmed V and J ends, which lost 0 bases and 2 bases, there was a span of 5 bases. The CDR3 is made up of 14 amino acids. Written as DNA, the CDR3 is TGTGCCAGCTCACCACCCGGAGCCTACAATGAGCAGTTCTTC. It codes for CASSPPGAYNEQFF.

This clonotype was seen a handful of times. This rearrangement joins TRBV6-1 to TRBJ2-2; unclear D gene. Germline values: CDR1 MNHNS, CDR2 SASEGT. The V gene lost 2 bases and the J gene lost 6 bases, with 10 bases spanning the gap. This CDR3 spans 14 amino acids. The CDR3 spells CASSESWTAGELFF. CDR3 coding DNA: TGTGCCAGCAGTGAATCTTGGACCGCCGGGGAGCTGTTTTTT.

This clonotype was seen a few times. The chain joins TRBV6-2 or TRBV6-3 to TRBJ2-1, with D unclear. The CDR3 has 14 amino acids. Germline CDR1 MNHEY, CDR2 SVGEGT. With 6 bases removed from V and 4 bases from J, the gap between germline ends came to 13 bases. CDR3 nucleotides: TGTGCCAGCAGGACGCGCACTCAGTACAATGAGCAGTTCTTC. It specifies CASRTRTQYNEQFF.

This clonotype occurred a few times. The V call is TRBV7-2, the J call TRBJ2-3, with D tentatively TRBD2 (5 bases). Germline V gene lookup returns CDR1 SGHTA and CDR2 FQGNSA. V was shortened by 0 bases and J by 3 bases, with 13 bases between the two germline ends. This CDR3 has 16 amino acids. CDR3 DNA sequence: TGTGCCAGCAGCTTAGCGCGGCTAGCTACTACAGATACGCAGTATTTT. Protein product: CASSLARLATTDTQYF.

The J gene is TRBJ1-5, the V gene TRBV2; the D gene is possibly TRBD1 (5 bases). This CDR3 has 13 amino acids. Trimming took off 7 bases at V and 3 bases at J, with 10 bases between the two ends. Germline V lookup: CDR1 SNHLY, CDR2 FYNNEI. CDR3 protein: CASKPGINQPQHF. CDR3 nucleotide sequence: TGTGCCAGCAAGCCAGGGATCAATCAGCCCCAGCATTTT.